Below, 29 T cell receptor beta chains from the same sample are listed, as sequenced in a study of a mutant IDH1 vaccine in newly diagnosed glioma. Sequencing used immunoSEQ multiplex PCR; TCRdb keeps in-frame clones, though not all of them. The repertoire holds over 45,000 clones, with 75% as singletons. Their antigens remain unidentified. Time point specified: week 47, end of study. In every dose of vaccine, 300 ug of mutant IDH1 20-mer peptide was given alongside topical imiquimod. The sample here was PBMCs, taken from a glioma patient whose treatment included an IDH1 peptide vaccine. These receptor sequences come from a man between 50 and 59 years old with glioma.

The chain carries TRBV9 and TRBJ1-2, with 8 positions matching TRBD1. V was clipped by 4 bases and J by 7 bases; unmatched bases: 6. Germline values: CDR1 SGDLS, CDR2 YYNGEE. The CDR3 is 13 amino acids. The CDR3 spells CASSLTGGFGYTF. CDR3 nucleotides: TGTGCCAGCAGCTTAACAGGGGGATTTGGCTACACCTTC.

The genes are TRBV6-1 and TRBJ1-2; D possibly corresponds to TRBD1 (6 bases). V shed 1 base and J shed 4 bases, with 7 bases lying between them. This CDR3 is 13 amino acids long. CDR1 is MNHNS and CDR2 is SASEGT in the germline V gene. The CDR3, as DNA: TGTGCCAGCAGTGAAGGGACAGTCTATGGCTACACCTTC. It yields the protein CASSEGTVYGYTF.

This clone was counted between two and nine times. V and J are TRBV19 and TRBJ1-6; 9 bases align to TRBD1. The ends lost 6 bases at V and 5 bases at J; junction bases unmatched: 5. The CDR3 is made up of 15 amino acids. Germline V gives CDR1 LNHDA, CDR2 SQIVND (reference sequence). The DNA for the CDR3 is TGTGCCAGTAGCAGGACAGGGGTTAATAATTCACCCCTCCACTTT. It encodes CASSRTGVNNSPLHF. Combining the CDR3 with reference TRBV19 and TRBJ1-6 gives the whole variable domain DGGITQSPKYLFRKEGQNVTLSCEQNLNHDAMYWYRQDPGQGLRLIYYSQIVNDFQKGDIAEGYSVSREKKESFPLTVTSAQKNPTAFYLCASSRTGVNNSPLHFGNGTRLTVT.

This sequence joins TRBV18 and TRBJ2-7; possible D gene TRBD1, 5 bases. CDR3 length: 15 residues. With 3 bases removed from V and 3 bases from J, the gap between germline ends came to 15 bases. Per the germline V gene, CDR1 is KGHSH and CDR2 is LQKENI. Here the CDR3 DNA reads TGTGCCAGCTCACCTGAAAAGGGGCCTAGCTACGAGCAGTACTTC. Amino acids: CASSPEKGPSYEQYF.

The chain uses TRBV18 and TRBJ1-4; the match to TRBD1 covers 10 bases. Trimming cost V 2 bases and J 1 base; bases outside gene matches: 13. The V gene's germline CDR1 is KGHSH and CDR2 LQKENI. This CDR3 spans 20 amino acids. The CDR3 region is CASSPFFGTGVPGTNEKLFF. CDR3 DNA: TGTGCCAGCTCACCATTTTTCGGGACAGGGGTTCCCGGAACTAATGAAAAACTGTTTTTT.

The chain couples TRBV4-3 to TRBJ1-2, with D perhaps matching TRBD1 (6 bases). The CDR3 sequence is 15 residues long. Germline-derived CDR1 and CDR2 are LGHNA and YSLEER. Trimming pared 4 bases from V and 7 bases from J, leaving 19 bases between. The CDR3 DNA reads as TGCGCCAGCAGCCCCCCTCGGGGGGGGGCTACTGGCTACACCTTC. Protein: CASSPPRGGATGYTF.

This CDR3 is CATRLAGGVKETQYF. CDR3 nucleotides: TGCGCCACCAGACTAGCGGGGGGCGTTAAAGAGACCCAGTACTTC. J is TRBJ2-5 and V is TRBV5-1; 13 bases map to TRBD2. The trim removed 9 bases at V and 3 bases at J, leaving 8 bases unmatched. The germline gives CDR1 SGHRS, CDR2 YFSETQ. The CDR3 contains 15 residues.

This clone was detected only once. The CDR3 loop is CSVEDQRINTQYF. The DNA of the CDR3 is TGCAGCGTTGAAGATCAAAGGATAAATACGCAGTATTTT. The gene calls are TRBV29-1 and TRBJ2-3; the D is unclear. Germline loops: CDR1 SQVTM, CDR2 ANQGSEA. V lost 0 bases and J lost 7, with 11 bases in between. There are 13 residues in the CDR3.

The chain couples TRBV30 to TRBJ1-1; 10 positions match TRBD1. V lost 1 base and J lost 3; bases outside the gene matches: 2. The V gene's germline CDR1 is GTSNPN and CDR2 SVGIG (reference sequence). The CDR3 spans 14 residues. The CDR3 region is CAWSGQGADTEAFF. The CDR3 DNA sequence: TGTGCCTGGAGTGGACAGGGGGCTGACACTGAAGCTTTCTTT. Based on the CDR3 plus reference TRBV30 and TRBJ1-1, the full variable domain is SQTIHQWPATLVQPVGSPLSLECTVEGTSNPNLYWYRQAAGRGLQLLFYSVGIGQISSEVPQNLSASRPQDRQFILSSKKLLLSDSGFYLCAWSGQGADTEAFFGQGTRLTVV.

V gene TRBV4-3 combines with J gene TRBJ1-2; D gene ambiguous. V lost 1 base and J lost 1, with 7 bases in between. There are 14 residues in the CDR3. Germline CDR1 and CDR2: LGHNA and YSLEER. CDR3 loop: CASSQVAGNYGYTF. The CDR3 DNA reads TGCGCCAGCAGCCAAGTCGCGGGTAACTATGGCTACACCTTC.

The V and J genes are TRBV5-6 and TRBJ1-3; D remains ambiguous. The V gene lost 2 bases and the J gene lost 0 bases, with 6 bases spanning the gap. Germline CDR1 reads SGHDT; CDR2 reads YYEEEE. The CDR3 consists of 14 residues. The CDR3 sequence is CASSFQHSGNTIYF. Here the CDR3 DNA reads TGTGCCAGCAGCTTTCAGCACTCTGGAAACACCATATATTTT.

The chain is built from TRBV5-4 and TRBJ1-4; D may be TRBD1 (5 bases). Germline CDR1 SGHNT, CDR2 YYREEE (reference sequence). CDR3 length: 13 amino acids. Trimming shortened V by 4 bases and J by 8 bases, and 12 bases separated the two germline ends. The CDR3 region is CASSTGIAEKLFF. CDR3 DNA sequence: TGTGCCAGCAGCACAGGTATCGCGGAAAAACTGTTTTTT.

This clone was counted at least ten times. V and J are TRBV4-3 and TRBJ2-7; D perhaps matches TRBD1 (6 bases). V was trimmed by 8 bases and J by 2 bases, leaving 13 bases between them. Germline V gene lookup returns CDR1 LGHNA and CDR2 YSLEER. The length of the CDR3 is 13 residues. Here the CDR3 DNA reads TGCGCCAGCGCGCAGGGGTTCGCCTACGAGCAGTACTTC. Its protein is CASAQGFAYEQYF.

The chain joins TRBV7-4 to TRBJ2-7, with D possibly matching TRBD1 (5 bases). Germline-derived CDR1 and CDR2 are SGHVT and SQSDAQ. V lost 5 bases and J 1 base, leaving 12 bases between the germline ends. CDR3 length: 14 residues. The CDR3, as DNA: TGTGCCAGCAGCGTCGGACATAAATCCTACGAGCAGTACTTC. Translation gives CASSVGHKSYEQYF.

CDR3 nucleotides: TGTGCCATCAGTGGGACTAGCGGCTCCTACGAGCAGTACTTC. Protein sequence: CAISGTSGSYEQYF. The gene calls are TRBV10-3 and TRBJ2-7; 10 positions agree with TRBD2. After removal of 4 bases from V and 0 bases from J, the junction contained 0 bases not matched to a gene. Germline CDR1 is ENHRY and CDR2 is SYGVKD. The CDR3 is made up of 14 amino acids.

The CDR3 protein is CSVGSQRTSYNEQFF. DNA for the CDR3: TGCAGCGTTGGGTCCCAGCGGACTTCCTACAATGAGCAGTTCTTC. The rearrangement uses TRBV29-1 and TRBJ2-1, with D perhaps TRBD2 (5 bases). Trimming left V 4 bases short and J 1 base short, with 14 bases between. In germline, CDR1 is SQVTM, CDR2 ANQGSEA. The length of the CDR3 is 15 residues.

The V gene is TRBV5-1, the J gene TRBJ2-2; 7 nucleotides line up with TRBD1. The trim removed 2 bases at V and 0 bases at J, leaving 4 bases unmatched. CDR3 length: 16 amino acids. Germline CDR1 reads SGHRS; CDR2 reads YFSETQ. The CDR3 coding sequence is TGCGCCAGCAGCTTAGGGACAGCTACGAACACCGGGGAGCTGTTTTTT. Its protein product is CASSLGTATNTGELFF.

CDR3 residues: CASRGQEGYYGYTF. The CDR3 DNA follows: TGTGCCAGCAGAGGACAGGAGGGGTACTATGGCTACACCTTC. V and J are TRBV5-4 and TRBJ1-2; 7 nucleotides match TRBD1. CDR3 length: 14 residues. J was trimmed by 3 bases and V by 5 bases; bases with no gene match: 7. Germline loops: CDR1 SGHNT, CDR2 YYREEE (reference sequence). The full variable domain, completed using reference TRBV5-4 and TRBJ1-2, is ETGVTQSPTHLIKTRGQQVTLRCSSQSGHNTVSWYQQALGQGPQFIFQYYREEENGRGNFPPRFSGLQFPNYSSELNVNALELDDSALYLCASRGQEGYYGYTFGSGTRLTVV.

The chain has TRBV6-1 and TRBJ1-5; D gene unclear. The CDR3 has 12 residues. V lost 7 bases and J lost 9, with 13 bases in between. Germline CDR1 reads MNHNS; CDR2 reads SASEGT. CDR3 sequence: CASKDGVRPQHF. CDR3 DNA sequence: TGTGCCAGCAAGGACGGCGTCAGGCCCCAGCATTTT.

The chain carries TRBV6-1 and TRBJ1-5; D call uncertain. From germline, CDR1 is MNHNS and CDR2 SASEGT. This CDR3 is 14 amino acids long. V lost 5 bases, J lost 7 bases, and 15 bases lay in between. This chain's CDR3 is CASSPTSGLQPQHF. Written as DNA, the CDR3 is TGTGCCAGCAGTCCAACTTCGGGTTTACAGCCCCAGCATTTT.

In its sample, this clone was seen a few times. The junction departs from germline at one end; a sequencing error may be responsible. The same CDR3 can be traced to other DNA sequences in this sample. This chain uses TRBV7-8 with TRBJ1-5, with D tentatively TRBD1 (5 bases). The CDR3 has 14 residues. Germline CDR1 and CDR2: SGHVS and FQNEAQ. CDR3 nucleotides: TGTGCCAGCAGATTAGGGGCCAGCAATCAGCCCCAGCATTTT. Protein: CASRLGASNQPQHF.

The chain couples TRBV7-9 to TRBJ1-2, with 8 bases matching TRBD1. V gave up 6 bases and J gave up 9 bases; unmatched junction bases: 3. From germline, CDR1 is SEHNR and CDR2 FQNEAQ (reference sequence). The CDR3 covers 11 residues. The CDR3 nucleotides read TGTGCCAGCAGTCCAGGGGGCCGCTACACCTTC. Translation gives CASSPGGRYTF. The entire variable domain, with the rest obtained from reference TRBV7-9 and TRBJ1-2, is as follows: DTGVSQNPRHKITKRGQNVTFRCDPISEHNRLYWYRQTLGQGPEFLTYFQNEAQLEKSRLLSDRFSAERPKGSFSTLEIQRTEQGDSAMYLCASSPGGRYTFGSGTRLTVV.

J is TRBJ1-1 and V is TRBV10-1, with 9 bases identical to TRBD1. The CDR3 totals 13 residues. CDR1 and CDR2 from the germline V gene are WNHNN and SYGVQD (reference sequence). With 8 bases clipped from V and 9 bases from J, the junction kept 10 bases outside the gene matches. The CDR3 protein is CASGPGQGSQAFF. CDR3 DNA sequence: TGCGCCAGCGGCCCGGGACAGGGCTCCCAAGCTTTCTTT.

The chain links TRBV9 to TRBJ2-1, with TRBD2 matching 13 bases. The CDR3 is 18 residues long. The V and J ends lost 4 bases and 3 bases, in that order; junction bases with no gene match: 10. Per the germline V gene, CDR1 is SGDLS and CDR2 is YYNGEE. The CDR3 DNA is TGTGCCAGCAGCCTCCCCCCCGGGACTAGCGGGGACTACAATGAGCAGTTCTTC. This encodes CASSLPPGTSGDYNEQFF.

The V gene is TRBV18, the J gene TRBJ1-5; D is perhaps TRBD1 (5 bases). The CDR3 is 14 amino acids. V lost 3 bases and J lost 3, with 9 bases in between. Per the germline V gene, CDR1 is KGHSH and CDR2 is LQKENI. The CDR3 loop is CASSPDSPNQPQHF. In DNA, the CDR3 is TGTGCCAGCTCACCTGACAGTCCCAATCAGCCCCAGCATTTT. Filled out from reference TRBV18 and TRBJ1-5, the complete variable domain reads NAGVMQNPRHLVRRRGQEARLRCSPMKGHSHVYWYRQLPEEGLKFMVYLQKENIIDESGMPKERFSAEFPKEGPSILRIQQVVRGDSAAYFCASSPDSPNQPQHFGDGTRLSIL.

In this sample, this clone turned up a few times. V usage is TRBV30 and J usage is TRBJ1-3; no definite D call. The V end was cut by 0 bases, the J end by 0 bases, with 6 bases between. CDR1 is GTSNPN, CDR2 SVGIG, per germline (reference sequence). The CDR3 consists of 14 residues. CDR3 in DNA: TGTGCCTGGAGTGTAGGATACTCTGGAAACACCATATATTTT. Residues: CAWSVGYSGNTIYF.

V gene TRBV30 combines with J gene TRBJ1-4, with TRBD1 identical over 9 bases. With 4 bases clipped from V and 8 bases from J, the junction kept 8 bases outside the gene matches. Germline V gene lookup returns CDR1 GTSNPN and CDR2 SVGIG (reference sequence). CDR3 length: 14 residues. CDR3 bases: TGTGCCTGGAACCTGGGACAGGGAGGGGAAAAACTGTTTTTT. Its translation: CAWNLGQGGEKLFF.

V is TRBV4-3 and J is TRBJ1-2; no firm D call. Germline values: CDR1 LGHNA, CDR2 YSLEER. The CDR3 spans 14 residues. With 0 bases removed from V and 4 bases from J, the gap between germline ends came to 9 bases. The CDR3 DNA sequence: TGCGCCAGCAGCCAAGATAGCCGCCTCTATGGCTACACCTTC. Its protein product is CASSQDSRLYGYTF.

The chain uses TRBV4-1 and TRBJ2-1; 11 nucleotides line up with TRBD2. Germline CDR1 is MGHRA and CDR2 is YSYEKL. The CDR3 totals 17 residues. Germline trimming cut 0 bases from V and 7 bases from J; bases unmatched to any gene: 8. CDR3: CASSQDLLAGVGNEQFF. In DNA form, the CDR3 reads TGCGCCAGCAGCCAAGATTTACTAGCGGGGGTTGGGAATGAGCAGTTCTTC.